This is a list of T cell receptor beta chains from one sample in a study of cytomegalovirus exposure and HLA in healthy donors. Sequencing was performed with immunoSEQ multiplex PCR; in TCRdb, only in-frame clones are kept and a portion is missing. The table has 170,000 or so clones, under 85% seen once; the top ten hold approximately 1.5%. Sample: PBMCs. Every receptor here comes from a woman in her twenties or thirties in good health and CMV-seronegative. Each CDR3 is given with its conserved first and last residue. The order of the fields is V gene, J gene, CDR3 protein.

v_call: TRBV5-1; j_call: TRBJ1-2; cdr3_aa: CASSLGDYGYTF
v_call: TRBV5-5; j_call: TRBJ2-7; cdr3_aa: CASSLGPIGAYEQYF
v_call: TRBV6-1; j_call: TRBJ1-6; cdr3_aa: CASRPDLNSPLHF
v_call: TRBV28; j_call: TRBJ1-3; cdr3_aa: CASSFSYRGRTIYF
v_call: TRBV2; j_call: TRBJ1-2; cdr3_aa: CASSFNRDYGYTF
v_call: TRBV2; j_call: TRBJ2-3; cdr3_aa: CASSGGWRRSTDTQYF
v_call: TRBV6-1; j_call: TRBJ1-2; cdr3_aa: CASSESGSYGYTF
v_call: TRBV5-4; j_call: TRBJ2-1; cdr3_aa: CASSLGGVTYNEQFF
v_call: TRBV30; j_call: TRBJ2-5; cdr3_aa: CAWSAGTKETQYF
v_call: TRBV5-4; j_call: TRBJ2-3; cdr3_aa: CASSSQGTDTQYF
v_call: TRBV29-1; j_call: TRBJ2-1; cdr3_aa: CSVPLSSYNEQFF
v_call: TRBV29-1; j_call: NA; cdr3_aa: CSVGGQAEQYF
v_call: TRBV7-9; j_call: TRBJ2-7; cdr3_aa: CASSLWSTGSYEQYF
v_call: TRBV2; j_call: TRBJ2-3; cdr3_aa: CASSLTSGARTDTQYF
v_call: TRBV14; j_call: TRBJ1-1; cdr3_aa: CASSRDLQGARAFF
v_call: TRBV6-1; j_call: TRBJ1-5; cdr3_aa: CASSEPGGVEPQHF
v_call: TRBV2; j_call: TRBJ2-7; cdr3_aa: CASNDLRTGQYF
v_call: TRBV19; j_call: TRBJ1-2; cdr3_aa: CASSSIPLRVYTF
v_call: TRBV6-1; j_call: TRBJ1-6; cdr3_aa: CASSDLSISNSPLHF
v_call: TRBV6-1; j_call: TRBJ1-1; cdr3_aa: CATSPTGNTEAFF
v_call: TRBV4-2; j_call: TRBJ2-2; cdr3_aa: CASSIVRGQVENTGELFF
v_call: TRBV5-1; j_call: TRBJ1-4; cdr3_aa: CASSFANEKLFF
v_call: TRBV5-1; j_call: TRBJ2-3; cdr3_aa: CASSPGTSGLPDTQYF
v_call: TRBV6-5; j_call: TRBJ1-2; cdr3_aa: CASSRQGLRGYTF
v_call: TRBV25-1; j_call: TRBJ1-2; cdr3_aa: CASQASLGKGYTF
v_call: TRBV7-8; j_call: TRBJ1-6; cdr3_aa: CASSLVTGIDSPLHF
v_call: TRBV29-1; j_call: TRBJ1-2; cdr3_aa: CSVDMGGEGYTF
v_call: TRBV9; j_call: TRBJ2-2; cdr3_aa: CASSSLGTGAIGELFF
v_call: TRBV9; j_call: TRBJ1-1; cdr3_aa: CASSATGWESAFF
v_call: TRBV6-4; j_call: TRBJ1-4; cdr3_aa: CASSARTGGTEKLFF
v_call: TRBV6-5; j_call: TRBJ1-4; cdr3_aa: CASSYEGTGEIEKLFF
v_call: TRBV20-1; j_call: TRBJ1-5; cdr3_aa: CGRGNSQPQHF